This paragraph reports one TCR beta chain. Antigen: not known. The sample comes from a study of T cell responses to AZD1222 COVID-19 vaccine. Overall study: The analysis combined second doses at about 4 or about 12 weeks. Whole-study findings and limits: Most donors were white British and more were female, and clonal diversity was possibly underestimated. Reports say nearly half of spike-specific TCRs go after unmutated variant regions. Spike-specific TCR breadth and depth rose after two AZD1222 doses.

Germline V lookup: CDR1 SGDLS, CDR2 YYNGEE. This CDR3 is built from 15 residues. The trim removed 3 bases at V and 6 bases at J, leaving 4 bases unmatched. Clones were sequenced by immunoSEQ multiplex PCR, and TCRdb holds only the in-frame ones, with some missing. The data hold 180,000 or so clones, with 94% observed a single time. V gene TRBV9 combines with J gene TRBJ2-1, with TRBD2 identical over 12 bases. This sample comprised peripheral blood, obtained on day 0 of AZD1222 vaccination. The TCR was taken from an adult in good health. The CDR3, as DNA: TGTGCCAGCAGCGCTTCTAGCGGGAGGGGCAATGAGCAGTTCTTC. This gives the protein CASSASSGRGNEQFF.